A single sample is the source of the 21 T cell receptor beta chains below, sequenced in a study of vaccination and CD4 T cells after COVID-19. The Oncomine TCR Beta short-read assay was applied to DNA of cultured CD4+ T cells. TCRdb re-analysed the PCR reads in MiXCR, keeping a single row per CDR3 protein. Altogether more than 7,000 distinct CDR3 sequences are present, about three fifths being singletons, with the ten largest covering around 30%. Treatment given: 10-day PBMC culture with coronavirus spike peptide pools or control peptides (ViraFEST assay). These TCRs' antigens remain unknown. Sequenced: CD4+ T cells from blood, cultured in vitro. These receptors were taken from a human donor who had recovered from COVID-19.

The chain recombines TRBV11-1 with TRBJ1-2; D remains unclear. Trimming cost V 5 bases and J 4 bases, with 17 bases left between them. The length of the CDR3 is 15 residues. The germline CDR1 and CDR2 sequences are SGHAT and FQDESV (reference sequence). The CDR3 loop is CASSPTVRELYGYTF. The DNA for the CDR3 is TGTGCCAGCAGCCCCACGGTCCGCGAGCTCTATGGCTACACCTTC.

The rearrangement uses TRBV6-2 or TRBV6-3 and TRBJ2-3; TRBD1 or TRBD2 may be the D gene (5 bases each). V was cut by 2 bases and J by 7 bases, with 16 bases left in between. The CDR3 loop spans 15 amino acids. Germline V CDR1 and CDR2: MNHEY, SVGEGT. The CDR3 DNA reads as TGTGCCAGCAGTTACCCACTCTCAGGGAGAAATACGCAGTATTTT. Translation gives CASSYPLSGRNTQYF.

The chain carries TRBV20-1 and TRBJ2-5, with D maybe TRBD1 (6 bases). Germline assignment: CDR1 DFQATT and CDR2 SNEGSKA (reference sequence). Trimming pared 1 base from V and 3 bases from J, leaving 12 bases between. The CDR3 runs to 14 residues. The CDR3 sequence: CSARALTGEETQYF. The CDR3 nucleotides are TGCAGTGCTAGAGCCCTGACAGGAGAAGAGACCCAGTACTTC.

CDR3: CASSAGPGDTQYF. Written as DNA, the CDR3 is TGTGCCAGCAGCGCAGGCCCTGGGGATACGCAGTATTTT. The chain links TRBV9 to TRBJ2-3; D is ambiguous. With 3 bases removed from V and 6 bases from J, the gap between germline ends came to 11 bases. The V gene's germline CDR1 is SGDLS and CDR2 YYNGEE. The CDR3 loop spans 13 amino acids.

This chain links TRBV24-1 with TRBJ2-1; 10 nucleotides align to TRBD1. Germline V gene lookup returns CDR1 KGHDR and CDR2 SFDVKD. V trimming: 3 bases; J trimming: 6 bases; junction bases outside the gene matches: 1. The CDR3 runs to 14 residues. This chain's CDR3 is CATSDRDRGNEQFF. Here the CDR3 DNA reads TGTGCCACCAGTGATCGGGACAGGGGCAATGAGCAGTTCTTC.

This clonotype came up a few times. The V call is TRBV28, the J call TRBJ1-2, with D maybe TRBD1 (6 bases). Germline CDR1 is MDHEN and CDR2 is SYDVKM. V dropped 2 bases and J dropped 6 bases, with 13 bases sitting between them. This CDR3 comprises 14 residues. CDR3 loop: CASSLRRGGNGYTF. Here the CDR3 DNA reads TGTGCCAGCAGTTTAAGGAGGGGGGGCAATGGCTACACCTTC.

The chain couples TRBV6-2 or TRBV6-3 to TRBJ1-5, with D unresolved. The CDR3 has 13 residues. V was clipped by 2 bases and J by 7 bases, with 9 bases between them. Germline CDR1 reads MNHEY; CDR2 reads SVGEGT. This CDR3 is CASSYEGVQPQHF. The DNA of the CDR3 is TGTGCCAGCAGTTACGAGGGAGTACAGCCCCAGCATTTT.

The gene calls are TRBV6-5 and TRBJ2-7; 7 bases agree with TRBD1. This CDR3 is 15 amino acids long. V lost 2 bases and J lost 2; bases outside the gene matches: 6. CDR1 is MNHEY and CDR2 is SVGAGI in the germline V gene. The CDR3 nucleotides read TGTGCCAGCAGTTACGTTATGGACAGGCCCTACGAGCAGTACTTC. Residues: CASSYVMDRPYEQYF.

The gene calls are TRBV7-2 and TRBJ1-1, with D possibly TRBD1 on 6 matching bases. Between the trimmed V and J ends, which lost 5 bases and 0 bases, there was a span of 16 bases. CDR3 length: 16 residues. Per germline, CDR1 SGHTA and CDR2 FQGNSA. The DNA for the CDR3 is TGTGCCAGCAGCCTACAGGGAGGGGCAATGAACACTGAAGCTTTCTTT. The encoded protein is CASSLQGGAMNTEAFF.

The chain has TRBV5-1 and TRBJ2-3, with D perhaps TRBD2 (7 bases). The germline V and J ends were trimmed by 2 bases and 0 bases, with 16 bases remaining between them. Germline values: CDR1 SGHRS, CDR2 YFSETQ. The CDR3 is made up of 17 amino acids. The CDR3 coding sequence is TGCGCCAGCAGCTTTCGTGAGGCGGGGGCGAGCACAGATACGCAGTATTTT. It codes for CASSFREAGASTDTQYF.

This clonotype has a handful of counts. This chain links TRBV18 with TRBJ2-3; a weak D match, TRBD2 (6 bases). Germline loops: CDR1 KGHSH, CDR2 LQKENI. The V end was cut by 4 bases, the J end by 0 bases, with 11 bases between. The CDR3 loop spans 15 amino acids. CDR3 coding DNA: TGTGCCAGCTCACAGGACTACCTTAGCACAGATACGCAGTATTTT. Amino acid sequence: CASSQDYLSTDTQYF.

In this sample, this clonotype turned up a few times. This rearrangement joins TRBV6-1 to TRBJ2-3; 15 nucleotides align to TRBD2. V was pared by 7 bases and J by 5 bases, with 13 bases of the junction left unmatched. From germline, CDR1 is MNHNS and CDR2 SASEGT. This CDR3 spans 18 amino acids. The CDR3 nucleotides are TGTGCCAGCACAAACCGATGGACTAGCGGGGGGGCCGGAGATACGCAGTATTTT. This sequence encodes CASTNRWTSGGAGDTQYF.

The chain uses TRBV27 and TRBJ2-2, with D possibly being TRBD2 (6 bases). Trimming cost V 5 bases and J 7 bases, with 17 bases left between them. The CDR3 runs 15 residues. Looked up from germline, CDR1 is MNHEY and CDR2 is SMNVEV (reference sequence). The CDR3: CASSPRRVEGGELFF. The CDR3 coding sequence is TGTGCCAGCAGTCCACGGCGGGTGGAGGGCGGGGAGCTGTTTTTT.

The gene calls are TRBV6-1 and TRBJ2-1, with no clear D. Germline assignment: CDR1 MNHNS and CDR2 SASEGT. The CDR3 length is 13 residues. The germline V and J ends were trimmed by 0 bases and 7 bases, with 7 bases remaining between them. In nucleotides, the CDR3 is TGTGCCAGCAGTGAAGCTCTGGGGAATGAGCAGTTCTTC. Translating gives CASSEALGNEQFF.

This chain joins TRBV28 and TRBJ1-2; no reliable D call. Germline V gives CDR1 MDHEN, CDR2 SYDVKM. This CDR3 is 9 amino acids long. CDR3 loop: CGMNYGYTF. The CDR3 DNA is TGTGGGATGAACTATGGCTACACCTTC.

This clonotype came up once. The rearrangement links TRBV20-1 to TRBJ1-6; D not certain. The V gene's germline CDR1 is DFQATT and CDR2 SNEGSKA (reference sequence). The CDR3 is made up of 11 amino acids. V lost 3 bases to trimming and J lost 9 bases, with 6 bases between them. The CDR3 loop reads CSASEGSPLHF. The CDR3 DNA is TGCAGTGCTAGTGAGGGTTCACCCCTCCACTTT.

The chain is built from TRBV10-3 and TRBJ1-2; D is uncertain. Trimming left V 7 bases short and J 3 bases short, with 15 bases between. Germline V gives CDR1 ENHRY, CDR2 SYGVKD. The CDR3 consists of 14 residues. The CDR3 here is CAINPDGTHYGYTF. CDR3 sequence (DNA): TGTGCCATCAACCCGGACGGAACTCACTATGGCTACACCTTC.

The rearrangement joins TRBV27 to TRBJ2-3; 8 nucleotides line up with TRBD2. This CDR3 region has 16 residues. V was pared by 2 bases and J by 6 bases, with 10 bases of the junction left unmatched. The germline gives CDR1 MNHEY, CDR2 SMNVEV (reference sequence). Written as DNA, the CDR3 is TGTGCCAGCAGTTTAGGGGGGGCGGGAGGATATGATACGCAGTATTTT. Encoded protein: CASSLGGAGGYDTQYF.

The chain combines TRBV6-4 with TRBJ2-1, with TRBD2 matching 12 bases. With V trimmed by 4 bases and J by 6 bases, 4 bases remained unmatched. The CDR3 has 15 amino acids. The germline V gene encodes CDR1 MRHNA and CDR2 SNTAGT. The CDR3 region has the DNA TGTGCCAGCAGTGGTTCGACTAGCGGGAGCAATGAGCAGTTCTTC. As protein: CASSGSTSGSNEQFF.

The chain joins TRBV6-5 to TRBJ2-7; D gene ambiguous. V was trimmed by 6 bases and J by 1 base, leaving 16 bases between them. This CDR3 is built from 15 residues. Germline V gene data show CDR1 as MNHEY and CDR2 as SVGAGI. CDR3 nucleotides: TGTGCCAGCAGATATTCGACATACGCTTCCTACGAGCAGTACTTC. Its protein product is CASRYSTYASYEQYF.

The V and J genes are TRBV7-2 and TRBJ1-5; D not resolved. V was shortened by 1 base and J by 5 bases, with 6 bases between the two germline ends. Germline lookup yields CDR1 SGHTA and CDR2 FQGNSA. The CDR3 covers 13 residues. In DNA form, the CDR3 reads TGTGCCAGCAGCTTAGTCGTGGATCAGCCCCAGCATTTT. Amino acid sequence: CASSLVVDQPQHF. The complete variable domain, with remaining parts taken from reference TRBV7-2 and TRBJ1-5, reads GAGVSQSPSNKVTEKGKDVELRCDPISGHTALYWYRQSLGQGLEFLIYFQGNSAPDKSGLPSDRFSAERTGGSVSTLTIQRTQQEDSAVYLCASSLVVDQPQHFGDGTRLSIL.